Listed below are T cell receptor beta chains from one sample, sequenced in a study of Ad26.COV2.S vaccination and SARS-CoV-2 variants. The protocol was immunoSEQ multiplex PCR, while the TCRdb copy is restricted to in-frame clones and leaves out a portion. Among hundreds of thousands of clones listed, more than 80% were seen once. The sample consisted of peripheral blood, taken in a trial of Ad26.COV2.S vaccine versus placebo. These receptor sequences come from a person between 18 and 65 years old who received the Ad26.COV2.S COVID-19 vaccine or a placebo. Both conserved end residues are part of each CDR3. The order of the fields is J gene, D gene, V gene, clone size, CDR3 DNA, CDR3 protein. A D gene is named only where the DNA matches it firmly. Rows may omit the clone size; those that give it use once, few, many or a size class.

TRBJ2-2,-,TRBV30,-,TGTGCCTGGAGCTTTACTACTAATACCGGGGAGCTGTTTTTT,CAWSFTTNTGELFF
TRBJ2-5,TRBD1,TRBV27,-,TGTGCCAGCAGTAGACTTACAGGGGACCAAGAGACCCAGTACTTC,CASSRLTGDQETQYF
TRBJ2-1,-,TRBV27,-,TGTGCCAGCAGTTTAAATGCTGGTAATGAGCAGTTCTTC,CASSLNAGNEQFF
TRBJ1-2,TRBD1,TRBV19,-,TGTGCCAGTAACCTACAGGGGGCCTATGGCTACACCTTC,CASNLQGAYGYTF
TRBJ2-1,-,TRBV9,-,TGTGCCAGCAGCGTAGCCGGACTAAGCAACAATGAGCAGTTCTTC,CASSVAGLSNNEQFF
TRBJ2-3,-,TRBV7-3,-,TGTGCCAGCAGCCCTGGAGGGGATCTGGTCACAGATACGCAGTATTTT,CASSPGGDLVTDTQYF
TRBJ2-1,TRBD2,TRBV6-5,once,TGTGCCAGCAGGGCGCTGACTAGCGGGAGGGATGAGCAGTTCTTC,CASRALTSGRDEQFF
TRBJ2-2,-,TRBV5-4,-,TGTGCCAGCAGCTTAGGGGGGGGTAAAGCGAACACCGGGGAGCTGTTTTTT,CASSLGGGKANTGELFF
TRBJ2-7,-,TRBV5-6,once,TGTGCCAGCAGCTTGGTAGGACAGAAGTCCTACGAGCAGTACTTC,CASSLVGQKSYEQYF
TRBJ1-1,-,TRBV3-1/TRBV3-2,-,TGTGCCAGCAGCCAAGGAAACACTGAAGCTTTCTTT,CASSQGNTEAFF
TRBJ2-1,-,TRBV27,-,TGTGCCAGCAGTTTATCGAGTAGGATAAACAATGAGCAGTTCTTC,CASSLSSRINNEQFF
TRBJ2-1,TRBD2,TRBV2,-,TGTGCCAGCGCCTACGACAGCGGGGCCTACAATGAGCAGTTCTTC,CASAYDSGAYNEQFF
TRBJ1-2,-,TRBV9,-,TGTGCCAGCAGCGTAGGTTACAGTTCTAACTATGGCTACACCTTC,CASSVGYSSNYGYTF
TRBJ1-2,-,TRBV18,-,TGTGCCAGCTCCTCTTCTAATGGACCGAACTATGGCTACACCTTC,CASSSSNGPNYGYTF
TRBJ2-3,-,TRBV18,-,TGTGCCAGCTCACAGGGGAGTGGGACAGATACGCAGTATTTT,CASSQGSGTDTQYF
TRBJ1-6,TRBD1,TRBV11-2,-,TGTGCCAGCAGCTTAGAGGGACAGGGAAGCTCCTATAATTCACCCCTCCACTTT,CASSLEGQGSSYNSPLHF
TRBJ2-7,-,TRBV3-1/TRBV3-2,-,TGTGCCAGCAGCCAAAATGACTGGTACGAGCAGTACTTC,CASSQNDWYEQYF
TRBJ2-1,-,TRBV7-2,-,TGTGCCAGCAGCTTAGGAGGCAAGGAGCAGTTCTTC,CASSLGGKEQFF
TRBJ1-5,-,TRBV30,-,TGTGCCTGGAGTGTACATATCAATCAGCCCCAGCATTTT,CAWSVHINQPQHF
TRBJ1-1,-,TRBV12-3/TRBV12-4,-,TGTGCCAGCAGCGCGAAGGGTTTGGGAGCTTTCTTT,CASSAKGLGAFF
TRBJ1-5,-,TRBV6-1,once,TGTGCCAGCAGTGAAAGGCAGGGTAGCAATCAGCCCCAGCATTTT,CASSERQGSNQPQHF
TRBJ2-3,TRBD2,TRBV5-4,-,TGTGCCAACAGCCCGGGCCCGGGACTAGCGGAAGTTATCACAGATACGCAGTATTTT,CANSPGPGLAEVITDTQYF
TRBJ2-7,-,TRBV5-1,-,TGCGCCAGCAGCCCCCGGGACGGCTCCTACGAGCAGTACTTC,CASSPRDGSYEQYF
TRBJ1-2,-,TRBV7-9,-,TGTGCCAGCACCCGGGGGCCAGGGAAAATCTATGGCTACACCTTC,CASTRGPGKIYGYTF
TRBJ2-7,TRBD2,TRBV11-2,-,TGTGCCAGCAGCTTAGGGGGGGGTTCGCCCTACGAGCAGTACTTC,CASSLGGGSPYEQYF
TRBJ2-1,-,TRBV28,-,TGTGCCAGCAGTTTCAGCGACAATGAGCAGTTCTTC,CASSFSDNEQFF
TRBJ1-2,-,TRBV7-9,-,TGTGCCAGCAGCTTGGCAACGGGGTCACACGTCTATGGCTACACCTTC,CASSLATGSHVYGYTF
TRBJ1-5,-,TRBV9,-,TGTGCCAGCAGCGTCAGGGCGGATCAGCCCCAGCATTTT,CASSVRADQPQHF
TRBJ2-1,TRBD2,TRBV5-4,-,TGTGCCAGCAGCTTCTTAGCGGGAGCCCTAGGCAATGAGCAGTTCTTC,CASSFLAGALGNEQFF
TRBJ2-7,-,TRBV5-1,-,TGCGCCAGCAGCCAGGACTCGACTGCGTTATACGAGCAGTACTTC,CASSQDSTALYEQYF
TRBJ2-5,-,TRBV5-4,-,TGTGCCAGCAGCCCGAGTCCTTTCCTAGACAGACAGACCCAGTACTTC,CASSPSPFLDRQTQYF
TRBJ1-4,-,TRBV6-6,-,TGTGCCAGCAGTCGCTTACAAAGGACAGCCTGGGATGAAAAACTGTTTTTT,CASSRLQRTAWDEKLFF
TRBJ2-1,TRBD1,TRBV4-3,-,TGCGCCAGCAGCCAAGACGGGGAAGAGGGGGCGCCTGAGTTCTTC,CASSQDGEEGAPEFF
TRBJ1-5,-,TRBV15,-,TGTGCCACCAGCAGAGATACAGGAGGAAATCAGCCCCAGCATTTT,CATSRDTGGNQPQHF
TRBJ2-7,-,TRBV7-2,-,TGTGCCAGCAGCCCCCCGGGGGCCGACGAGCAGTACTTC,CASSPPGADEQYF
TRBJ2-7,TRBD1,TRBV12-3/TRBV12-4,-,TGTGCCAGCAGTCCCGGGACAGACGAGCAGTACTTC,CASSPGTDEQYF
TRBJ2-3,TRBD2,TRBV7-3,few,TGTGCCAGCAGCCGAGCGGGAGGAAGCACAGATACGCAGTATTTT,CASSRAGGSTDTQYF
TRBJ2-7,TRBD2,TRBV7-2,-,TGTGCCAGCAGCTTAGCGCTAGCGGTAACCTACGAGCAGTACTTC,CASSLALAVTYEQYF
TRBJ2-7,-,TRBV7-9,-,TGTGCCAGCAGCCCGAAAAGGGACGTTGAAGAGGACTACTACGAGCAGTACTTC,CASSPKRDVEEDYYEQYF
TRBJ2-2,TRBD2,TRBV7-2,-,TGTGCCGGCCATAGCGGGGCAGGGGAGCTGTTTTTT,CAGHSGAGELFF
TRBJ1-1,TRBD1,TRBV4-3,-,TGCGCCAGCAGCCAAGATCGCCAGGGGGTAGCTTTCTTT,CASSQDRQGVAFF
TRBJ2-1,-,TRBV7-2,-,TGTGCCAGCAGCTCCGATTATAGGTCCAATGAGCAGTTCTTC,CASSSDYRSNEQFF
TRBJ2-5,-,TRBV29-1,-,TGCAGCGTTGCTCCAAGGGCTGGGGAGACCCAGTACTTC,CSVAPRAGETQYF
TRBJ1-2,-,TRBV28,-,TGTGCCAGCAGTCCGGGTTTGCGCGGCTACACCTTC,CASSPGLRGYTF
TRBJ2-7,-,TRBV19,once,TGTGCCAGTAGATCTGGCAGCAACGAGCAGTACTTC,CASRSGSNEQYF
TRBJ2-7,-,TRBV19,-,TGTGCCAGTAGTTCAGGACGTGGATCCTACGAGCAGTACTTC,CASSSGRGSYEQYF
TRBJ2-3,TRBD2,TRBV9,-,TGTGCCAGCAGCGTAGTGGCGGGGGACACAGATACGCAGTATTTT,CASSVVAGDTDTQYF
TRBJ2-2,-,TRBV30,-,TGTGCCTGGAGAAGCGTTGACACCGGGGAGCTGTTTTTT,CAWRSVDTGELFF
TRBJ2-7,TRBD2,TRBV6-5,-,TGTGCCAGCAGTCCACTAGCGGTTACACACGAGCAGTACTTC,CASSPLAVTHEQYF
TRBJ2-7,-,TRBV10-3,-,TGTGCCATCAGTGGCTCGGACGGCTACGAGCAGTACTTC,CAISGSDGYEQYF